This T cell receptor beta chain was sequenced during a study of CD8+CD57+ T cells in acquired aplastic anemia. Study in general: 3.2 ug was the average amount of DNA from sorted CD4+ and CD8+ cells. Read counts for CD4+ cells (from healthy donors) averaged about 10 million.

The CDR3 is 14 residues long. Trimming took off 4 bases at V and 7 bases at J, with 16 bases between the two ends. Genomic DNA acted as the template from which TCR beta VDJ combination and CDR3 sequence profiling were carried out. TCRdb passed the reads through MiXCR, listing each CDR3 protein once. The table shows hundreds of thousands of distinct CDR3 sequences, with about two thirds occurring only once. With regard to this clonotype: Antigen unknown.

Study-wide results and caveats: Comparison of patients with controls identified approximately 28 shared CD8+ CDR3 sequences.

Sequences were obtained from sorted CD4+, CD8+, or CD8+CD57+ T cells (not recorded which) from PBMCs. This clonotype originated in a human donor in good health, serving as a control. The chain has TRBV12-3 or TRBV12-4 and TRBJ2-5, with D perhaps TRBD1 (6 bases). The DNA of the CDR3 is TGTGCCAGCAGTTCCAGACACAGGGACGGGACCCAGTACTTC. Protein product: CASSSRHRDGTQYF.